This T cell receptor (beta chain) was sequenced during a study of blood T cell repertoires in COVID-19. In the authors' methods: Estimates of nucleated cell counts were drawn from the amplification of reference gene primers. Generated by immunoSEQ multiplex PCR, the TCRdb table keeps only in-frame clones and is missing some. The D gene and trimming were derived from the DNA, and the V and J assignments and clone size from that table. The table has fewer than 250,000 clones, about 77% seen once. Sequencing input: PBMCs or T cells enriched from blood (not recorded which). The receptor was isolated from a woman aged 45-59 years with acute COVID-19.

CDR3 bases: TGTGCCAGCAGCCTTGGGACTAGCGGGGGAAATACGCAGTATTTT. It yields the protein CASSLGTSGGNTQYF. The chain couples TRBV7-2 to TRBJ2-3; TRBD2 matches at 14 bases. V lost 5 bases, J lost 7 bases, and 5 bases stayed unmatched. The CDR3 consists of 15 residues. The germline V gene has CDR1 SGHTA and CDR2 FQGNSA.